The following is a T cell receptor (beta chain) sequence with its context. Many counts were recorded for this clonotype. There is no known antigen for this receptor. Base qualities are not recorded, but no much larger clone differs from it by a single base. The sample originates from a study of T-cell reconstitution after alpha-beta-depleted transplantation in children listed by TCRdb under 2016. About the study as a whole: T-cell immune reconstitution after TCRalphabeta/CD19-depleted allogeneic hematopoietic cell transplantation in children was quantitatively tracked in the study by means of TCR repertoire profiling. Findings and caveats that apply to the study as a whole: Over the following months the frequencies of hyperexpanded clones went down, and after one year T-cell counts and TCRbeta diversity were mostly credited to newly produced T cells. In some patients, high TCRbeta diversity at day 60 was attributed to recipient T cells and intrathymic progenitors that had survived conditioning. The apparently early recovery of alphabetaT-cell counts about two months after transplant reportedly depended on only several hundred rapidly expanded clones that came from non-depleted graft cells.

This sample's treatment or condition label indicates: allogeneic hematopoietic cell transplantation with graft depleted of TCRalphabeta T cells and CD19 B cells. Transplant recipients were children who received TCRalphabeta/CD19-depleted allogeneic hematopoietic cell grafts. V sheds 2 bases and J sheds 16 bases, leaving 27 bases between their ends. The CDR3, cysteine through phenylalanine, is 16 amino acids long. The kept DNA is CDR3 alone, 48 bases in frame from the first base. CDR1 LNHNV and CDR2 YYDKDF were looked up in the germline V gene (reference sequence). Receptor libraries were prepared by PCR. Sequencing instrument: Illumina HiSeq 2500. Molecular barcoding was employed in the preparation of TCR libraries, with unique molecular identifiers being used to normalize TCRbeta repertoire quantification. Starting from the raw public reads, TCRdb applied fastp trimming at Q25, assembled clones with MiXCR and retained in-frame beta chains. Under each unique CDR3 protein, matching rows form one entry showing the most common genes and DNA. The sample table holds hundreds of thousands of distinct CDR3 sequences, of which about an eighth were seen once. The ten most abundant clones make up around 0.79% of the sample.

The V and J segments used are TRBV15 and TRBJ2-1; D gene: possibly TRBD2, on 5 matching bases. Sequencing used PBMCs, obtained before TCRalphabeta/CD19-depleted stem cell transplant. The receptor comes from a girl under 10 years old with congenital amegakaryocytic thrombocytopenia, due to receive a stem cell transplant. At the DNA level, the sequence is TGTGCCACCAGCAGACCGTCTAGCTATAGTATGGTCAAGTATTTCTTC. Translation gives CATSRPSSYSMVKYFF.